The 3 T cell receptor beta chains given below trace back to one sample, sequenced in a study of blood T cell repertoires in COVID-19. Sequencing used immunoSEQ multiplex PCR; TCRdb keeps in-frame clones, though not all of them. The sample includes around 270,000 clones, approximately 86% of them seen just once. The sequencing input was peripheral blood. These receptors were obtained from a man aged 30-40 years with active or convalescent COVID-19.

The chain links TRBV5-4 to TRBJ2-5; D may be TRBD1 (5 bases). The CDR3 is 14 residues long. V was trimmed by 4 bases and J by 5 bases, leaving 15 bases between them. CDR1 and CDR2 (germline): SGHNT, YYREEE (reference sequence). The CDR3 DNA is TGTGCCAGCAGCCCCCCTGCTGGGGCGGAGACCCAGTACTTC. This gives the protein CASSPPAGAETQYF.

The genes are TRBV5-1 and TRBJ2-3; TRBD2 matches 15 bases. Germline assignment: CDR1 SGHRS and CDR2 YFSETQ. The CDR3 loop spans 17 amino acids. V lost 4 bases and J lost 9; bases outside the gene matches: 12. The CDR3 DNA reads as TGCGCCAGCAGCACGCGGACTAGCGGGGGGGCCAAGGAGACGCAGTATTTT. Translated, it gives CASSTRTSGGAKETQYF.

The chain recombines TRBV24-1 with TRBJ2-3, with 8 bases fitting TRBD2. After removal of 4 bases from V and 6 bases from J, the junction contained 2 bases not matched to a gene. CDR3 length equals 13 residues. Germline assignment: CDR1 KGHDR and CDR2 SFDVKD. This CDR3 reads CATSDPSGDTQYF. In DNA form, the CDR3 reads TGTGCCACCAGTGACCCTAGCGGGGATACGCAGTATTTT.